The next 18 T cell receptor beta chains were all read from a single sample in a study of T cells in Graves' hyperthyroidism and ophthalmopathy. TCR beta CDR3 sequences were amplified from RNA transcripts. Primed by the HTBI set, a first-round RT-PCR was run on the TCR CDR3. TCRdb independently ran MiXCR on the multiplex PCR reads; one entry per CDR3 protein. This sample has about 500,000 distinct CDR3 sequences; about 16% occur once, and the top ten carry about 31%. Source material: blood. The receptor set was obtained from a woman aged 25 to 45 with Graves' ophthalmopathy.

Ten or more counts support this clonotype. The rearrangement joins TRBV7-8 to TRBJ1-1; D possibly corresponds to TRBD1 (5 bases). The length of the CDR3 is 18 residues. The germline CDR1 and CDR2 sequences are SGHVS and FQNEAQ. Trimming removed 4 bases from V and 4 bases from J, with 25 bases in between. The CDR3 protein is CASSSPPTKTPGTTEAFF. In DNA form, the CDR3 reads TGTGCCAGCAGCTCCCCCCCCACGAAAACACCTGGGACCACTGAAGCTTTCTTT.

Points on this clonotype: The CDR3 ends on some other residue instead of the conserved phenylalanine or tryptophan, so this is likely a read error. The chain recombines TRBV6-1 with TRBJ1-5; tentative D call: TRBD1 (6 bases). Germline values: CDR1 MNHNS, CDR2 SASEGT. CDR3 length: 19 residues. CDR3 protein: CATSDLGGQQGRSNQPQHS. In DNA, the CDR3 is TGTGCCACCAGTGATTTGGGCGGACAGCAGGGCCGGAGCAATCAGCCCCAGCATTCT.

This clonotype was counted at least ten times. The chain combines TRBV28 with TRBJ2-3, with TRBD2 matching over 16 bases. The V gene end was trimmed by 3 bases and the J gene end by 3 bases; junction bases not matched to a gene: 9. Germline V gene data show CDR1 as MDHEN and CDR2 as SYDVKM. The CDR3 has 19 amino acids. CDR3 protein: CASSFPGTSGRARTDTQYF. In DNA, the CDR3 is TGTGCCAGCAGTTTTCCCGGGACTAGCGGGAGGGCCCGTACAGATACGCAGTATTTT.

This clonotype has a count of ten or more. The rearrangement joins TRBV7-8 to TRBJ2-5; D ambiguous. From germline, CDR1 is SGHVS and CDR2 FQNEAQ. The CDR3 length is 13 residues. V lost 3 bases and J 2 bases, leaving 7 bases between the germline ends. CDR3 sequence reads: CASSLTLQETQYF. CDR3 DNA sequence: TGTGCCAGCAGCTTGACGTTACAAGAGACCCAGTACTTC.

This clonotype showed up just a few times. The chain has TRBV4-3 and TRBJ2-7; D is possibly TRBD1 (5 bases). CDR1 and CDR2 (germline): LGHNA, YSLEER. Between the trimmed V and J ends, which lost 3 bases and 4 bases, there was a span of 13 bases. The CDR3 is made up of 14 amino acids. The CDR3 region is CASSHRAQEYEQYF. The DNA for the CDR3 is TGCGCCAGCAGCCATAGGGCACAGGAATACGAGCAGTACTTC.

This clonotype occurred many times. The rearrangement links TRBV5-1 to TRBJ2-3; D is undetermined. The ends were cut back, 4 bases at V and 2 bases at J, with 11 bases in the middle. CDR3 length equals 14 residues. Germline V gene lookup returns CDR1 SGHRS and CDR2 YFSETQ. CDR3 sequence (DNA): TGCGCCAGCAGCCCAGCACAGAACACAGATACGCAGTATTTT. It yields the protein CASSPAQNTDTQYF.

The chain links TRBV6-1 to TRBJ2-5, with 10 bases fitting TRBD1. Germline V lookup: CDR1 MNHNS, CDR2 SASEGT. The CDR3 runs 15 residues. V was pared by 5 bases and J by 1 base, with 4 bases of the junction left unmatched. DNA for the CDR3: TGTGCCAGCAGTTGGGACAGGGGATCCCAAGAGACCCAGTACTTC. It is translated as CASSWDRGSQETQYF.

This clonotype was observed a handful of times. The chain carries TRBV3-1 and TRBJ2-7; the D gene could be TRBD1 or TRBD2 (6 bases each). The CDR3 loop spans 15 amino acids. The ends were cut back, 3 bases at V and 7 bases at J, with 19 bases in the middle. Germline V gives CDR1 LGHDT, CDR2 YNNKEL (reference sequence). The CDR3 nucleotides read TGTGCCAGCAGCCAGAGGGGGGTAGGGAGGAGGGAGCAGTACTTC. Translating it yields CASSQRGVGRREQYF.

This clonotype was seen a few times. V is TRBV9 and J is TRBJ2-3; 8 bases agree with TRBD2. The germline gives CDR1 SGDLS, CDR2 YYNGEE. V trimming: 2 bases; J trimming: 5 bases; junction bases outside the gene matches: 4. The CDR3 covers 14 residues. The CDR3 spells CASSVYLAGDTQYF. CDR3 nucleotide sequence: TGTGCCAGCAGCGTGTACCTAGCGGGAGATACGCAGTATTTT.

The chain joins TRBV29-1 to TRBJ2-3; 9 bases fit TRBD2. The length of the CDR3 is 16 residues. The V gene end was trimmed by 6 bases and the J gene end by 7 bases; junction bases not matched to a gene: 17. Germline CDR1 reads SQVTM; CDR2 reads ANQGSEA. CDR3 residues: CSVVGLAGPDPNTQYF. CDR3 nucleotides: TGCAGCGTCGTGGGGCTAGCGGGACCCGACCCGAATACGCAGTATTTT.

Note on this clonotype: A much more abundant neighbour one base away suggests this may be a read error. The V and J genes are TRBV7-9 and TRBJ2-7, with D perhaps matching TRBD1 or TRBD2 (5 bases each). In germline, CDR1 is SEHNR, CDR2 FQNEAQ (reference sequence). This CDR3 contains 13 residues. Trimming removed 6 bases at V and 5 bases at J, with 14 bases between. The CDR3 nucleotides are TGTGCCAGCAGTCTGGGACCGATCCACGAGCAGTACTTC. This sequence encodes CASSLGPIHEQYF.

This clonotype was seen ten or more times. The chain links TRBV7-3 to TRBJ2-1; 8 bases are shared with TRBD2. CDR3 size: 14 residues. The germline V gene has CDR1 SGHTA and CDR2 FQGTGA. The V segment lost 3 bases and the J segment 7 bases; nucleotides outside the gene matches: 5. The CDR3 nucleotides read TGTGCCAGCAGCTTGAGCGGGAGTCTAAATGAGCAGTTCTTC. Residues: CASSLSGSLNEQFF.

V gene TRBV6-1 combines with J gene TRBJ2-1, with 8 nucleotides matching TRBD1. Trimming removed 4 bases from V and 2 bases from J; junction bases left unmatched: 7. The CDR3 covers 16 residues. Germline CDR1 is MNHNS and CDR2 is SASEGT. The CDR3 DNA follows: TGTGCCAGCAGTGGATCCGGGACAGGCACCTACAATGAGCAGTTCTTC. Protein: CASSGSGTGTYNEQFF.

There are a few counts of this clonotype. V gene TRBV12-3 or TRBV12-4 combines with J gene TRBJ1-2; D perhaps matches TRBD1 (6 bases). V gave up 3 bases and J gave up 6 bases, with 14 bases separating them. This CDR3 has 14 amino acids. The CDR3 DNA follows: TGTGCCAGCAGTTTGGATTCGGGGGGCGATGGCTACACCTTC. This codes for CASSLDSGGDGYTF.

This clonotype has only a few counts. The chain couples TRBV28 to TRBJ2-5, with TRBD1 as a possible D gene (6 bases). Germline V gene data show CDR1 as MDHEN and CDR2 as SYDVKM. The CDR3 consists of 15 residues. Trimming removed 2 bases at V and 4 bases at J, with 14 bases between. In DNA, the CDR3 is TGTGCCAGCAGTTTAGCAGGGGTAGGAAGAGAGACCCAGTACTTC. Translating it yields CASSLAGVGRETQYF.

This clonotype showed up many times. The genes are TRBV5-8 and TRBJ2-1, with D perhaps matching TRBD2 (6 bases). The CDR3 is 14 residues long. V lost 4 bases and J 6 bases, leaving 14 bases between the germline ends. CDR1 is SGHTS and CDR2 is YDEGEE in the germline V gene. CDR3 residues: CASSTSLGGNEQFF. The CDR3 DNA reads as TGTGCCAGCAGCACCTCTCTGGGGGGCAATGAGCAGTTCTTC.

The V and J genes are TRBV6-1 and TRBJ2-3; D uncertain. Germline V gene lookup returns CDR1 MNHNS and CDR2 SASEGT. V dropped 6 bases and J dropped 2 bases, with 18 bases sitting between them. The CDR3 consists of 16 residues. The CDR3 coding sequence is TGTGCCAGCAGCCTAATCAGGCCCACCGCCACAGATACGCAGTATTTT. Protein sequence: CASSLIRPTATDTQYF.

The sample holds a few counts of this clonotype. This chain joins TRBV27 and TRBJ2-3, with a possible D match to TRBD2 (5 bases). This CDR3 has 13 amino acids. V dropped 6 bases and J dropped 5 bases, with 12 bases sitting between them. Per germline, CDR1 MNHEY and CDR2 SMNVEV (reference sequence). Written as DNA, the CDR3 is TGTGCCAGCAGCTTCTTAGCGCGAGATACGCAGTATTTT. Its protein is CASSFLARDTQYF.